This T cell receptor beta chain is from a study of blood T cell repertoires in COVID-19. Study background: The United States, Italy and Spain were the sources of the acute and convalescent COVID-19 samples.

Profiled with immunoSEQ multiplex PCR; TCRdb holds only in-frame clones, not every one. The sample has fewer than 450,000 clones, 88% seen once; the top ten hold more than 2%. Material for sequencing was PBMCs or T cells enriched from blood (not recorded which). This TCR was recovered from a woman aged 35 to 49 with acute COVID-19.

The CDR3 DNA sequence: TGTGCCAGCAGCGTCTACAGGGCCCCGAACACTGAAGCTTTCTTT. Its translation is CASSVYRAPNTEAFF. The rearrangement links TRBV7-8 to TRBJ1-1, with a weak D call TRBD1 (6 bases). V shed 5 bases and J shed 1 base, with 14 bases lying between them. CDR1 is SGHVS and CDR2 is FQNEAQ in the germline V gene. The CDR3 length is 15 residues. Together with reference TRBV7-8 and TRBJ1-1, the CDR3 gives the full variable domain: GAGVSQSPRYKVAKRGQDVALRCDPISGHVSLFWYQQALGQGPEFLTYFQNEAQLDKSGLPSDRFFAERPEGSVSTLKIQRTQQEDSAVYLCASSVYRAPNTEAFFGQGTRLTVV.